This TCR beta chain was sequenced for a study of graft-versus-host responses after intestinal transplantation. Clones were sequenced by immunoSEQ multiplex PCR, and TCRdb holds only the in-frame ones, with some missing. The sample lists approximately 23,000 clones, about two fifths occurring once. The authors plated approximately 200,000 CFSE-labeled responder cells with approximately 200,000 irradiated, violet-dye-labeled stimulator cells. The J segment lost 3 bases and the V segment lost 6 bases, leaving 15 bases of the junction unmatched. Germline V gene data show CDR1 as SGHAT and CDR2 as FQNNGV. This CDR3 is built from 18 residues.

This TCR was sampled from a human patient who was an organ donor for intestinal transplantation. The J gene is TRBJ2-2, the V gene TRBV11-2; 8 bases map to TRBD2. The sequenced sample was alloreactive CD8+ T cells from a mixed lymphocyte reaction culture, obtained before transplantation. Subset meaning: CFSE-low proliferating T cells sorted from approximately 6-day pre-transplant mixed lymphocyte reaction (GvH or HvG direction). Here the CDR3 reads CASSFPMGLEHYTGELFF. DNA for the CDR3: TGTGCCAGCAGTTTTCCCATGGGACTAGAGCATTACACCGGGGAGCTGTTTTTT.